This TCR beta chain was documented in a study of blood T cell repertoires in COVID-19. Study-level information: Whether acute or convalescent, the COVID-19 samples came from the United States, Italy and Spain. T cells, B-cell-depleted T cells, or PBMCs supplied cDNA or gDNA.

CDR1 SEHNR and CDR2 FQNEAQ come from the germline V gene (reference sequence). Trimming cost V 3 bases and J 1 base, with 9 bases left between them. CDR3 length: 14 residues. In the authors' methods: How many nucleated cells were present was estimated from reference gene primer amplification. Repertoires were generated with immunoSEQ multiplex PCR, while TCRdb's copy carries only in-frame clones and drops some. The V and J calls and clone size come from that table; D and trimming were worked out from the DNA. The sample yields around 230,000 clones, 75% to 90% seen once. This clonotype originated in a woman in her seventies with active or convalescent COVID-19. The source material was peripheral blood. V is TRBV7-9 and J is TRBJ2-5; D not certain. This chain's CDR3 is CASSLYVGQETQYF. In nucleotides, the CDR3 is TGTGCCAGCAGCTTGTATGTCGGCCAAGAGACCCAGTACTTC.